This T cell receptor beta chain was sequenced during a study of cytomegalovirus exposure and HLA in healthy donors. The CDR3 is made up of 15 amino acids. Trimming cost V 6 bases and J 2 bases; bases outside gene matches: 8. Looked up from germline, CDR1 is MNHEY and CDR2 is SVGAGI. Findings and caveats of the study: It was only CMV serostatus that was available as immune exposure information.

A word on this clone: Its target is unknown.

The PCR contained 60 Vbeta and 13 Jbeta primers. The authors' processing: In a later analysis, the count reached 80 million or so unique TCR beta chains, with 9 million to 11 million shared. The table came from immunoSEQ multiplex PCR; TCRdb's copy has only in-frame clones and leaves some out. The V and J calls and clone size come from that table; D and trimming were worked out from the DNA. Listed are around 50,000 clones; approximately 7% falls within the top ten. Input material: PBMCs. This TCR came from a woman between 40 and 55 years old in good health and CMV-seronegative. The V and J genes are TRBV6-5 and TRBJ2-7, with 9 bases matching TRBD1. The CDR3 sequence: CASRPGQGSAYEQYF. In DNA, the CDR3 is TGTGCCAGCAGACCAGGACAGGGGAGTGCCTACGAGCAGTACTTC.